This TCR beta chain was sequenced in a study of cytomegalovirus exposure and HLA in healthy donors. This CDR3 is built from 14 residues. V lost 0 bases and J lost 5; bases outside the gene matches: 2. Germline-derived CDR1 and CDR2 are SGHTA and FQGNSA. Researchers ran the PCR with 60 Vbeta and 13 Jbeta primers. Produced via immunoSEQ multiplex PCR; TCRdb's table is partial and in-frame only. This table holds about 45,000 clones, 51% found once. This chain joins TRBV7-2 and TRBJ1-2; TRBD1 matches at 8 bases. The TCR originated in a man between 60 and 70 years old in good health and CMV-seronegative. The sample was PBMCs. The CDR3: CASSLARGPYGYTF. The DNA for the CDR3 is TGTGCCAGCAGCTTAGCCAGGGGGCCGTATGGCTACACCTTC. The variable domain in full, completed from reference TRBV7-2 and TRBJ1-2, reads GAGVSQSPSNKVTEKGKDVELRCDPISGHTALYWYRQSLGQGLEFLIYFQGNSAPDKSGLPSDRFSAERTGGSVSTLTIQRTQQEDSAVYLCASSLARGPYGYTFGSGTRLTVV.